A selection of T cell receptor beta chains follows, all from one sample in a study of T cells expressing NK-cell markers. TCRdb re-called the 5' RACE reads and shows each CDR3 protein once, DNA omitted. Its table lists about 170,000 distinct CDR3 sequences. The sample taken for sequencing was blood T cells: a sorted CD56 or NKG2C T cell subset, CD4+ or CD8+ T cells, or bulk PBMC T cells (not recorded which). The receptors originated from a man aged 18-75 years in good health. Each CDR3 is given with its conserved first and last residue.

j_call v_call cdr3_aa
TRBJ1-2 TRBV7-9 CASSFSGTGGYTF
TRBJ2-1 TRBV2 CASSRDRASNNEQFF
TRBJ2-7 TRBV27 CASSLGRGAVYEQYF
TRBJ2-7 TRBV11-3 CASSLTPTSLNEQYF
TRBJ2-5 TRBV10-3 CAISGPGSGGEETQYF
TRBJ2-3 TRBV5-7 CASSPLTANLGSTDTQYF
TRBJ2-7 TRBV27 CASSSREGPYEQYF
TRBJ1-1 TRBV20-1 CSARSWATEAFF
TRBJ1-3 TRBV6-5 CASSYEDSPGNTIYF
TRBJ2-5 TRBV19 CANITGIETQYF
TRBJ1-2 TRBV12-3/TRBV12-4 CASRGGGLNGYTF
TRBJ2-7 TRBV5-6 CASRLSGSYEQYF
TRBJ2-1 TRBV7-7 CASSAGQGLHNEQFF
TRBJ2-3 TRBV6-4 CASSLEGGTDTQYF
TRBJ2-5 TRBV28 CASSLGNLETQYF
TRBJ2-5 TRBV6-6 CASSYGGGPYF
TRBJ2-7 TRBV7-6 CASRRTSYEQYF
TRBJ2-1 TRBV19 CASSPYTGDNEQFF
TRBJ1-3 TRBV3-1 CASQNREPLTGNTIYF
TRBJ1-1 TRBV7-9 CASRSTGAGNTEAFF
TRBJ2-3 TRBV20-1 CSAERGDTDTQYF
TRBJ2-1 TRBV13 CASSSNPTSGVRDEQFF
TRBJ2-3 TRBV3-1 CASSSVPGLAGGFSTDTQYF
TRBJ2-5 TRBV5-1 CASSFLPPRTEQFGETQYF
TRBJ2-1 TRBV12-3/TRBV12-4 CASSLSLRGEQFF
TRBJ2-1 TRBV5-1 CASNGGDNSYNEQFF
TRBJ2-7 TRBV19 CASSILHSTYEQYF
TRBJ2-1 TRBV15 CATSRDTQRGGPEQFF
TRBJ2-1 TRBV5-4 CASSLWGAGYNEQFF